This TCR beta chain comes out of a study of tumor and adjacent non-tumor tissue in lung cancer. Overall study findings and caveats: Normal lung showed higher cumulative top 100 clone frequency than tumor. Patients with more diverse tumor TCRs had worse survival.

Germline-derived CDR1 and CDR2 are MNHNS and SASEGT. This CDR3 has 15 amino acids. J gave up 2 bases and V 2 bases, and 5 bases lay outside the gene matches. The library came from three nested PCR rounds adapted from ARM-PCR protocols. TCRdb re-analysed the multiplex PCR reads in MiXCR, keeping a single row per CDR3 protein. The table shows 120,000 or so distinct CDR3 sequences, with 66% occurring only once. RNA was extracted from bulk tissue without any cell sorting. Concerning this clonotype: Antigen: not known.

The receptor was derived from a man aged 30 to 39 with non-small cell lung cancer. Specimen: lung tumor tissue. V gene TRBV6-1 combines with J gene TRBJ2-7; 8 positions agree with TRBD1. CDR3 sequence (DNA): TGTGCCAGCAGTGAATACAGGACAGGGACCTACGAGCAGTACTTC. Encoded protein: CASSEYRTGTYEQYF.